These 16 T cell receptor beta chains were all obtained from the same sample, sequenced in a study of T cells after posttransplantation cyclophosphamide. Method: immunoSEQ multiplex PCR; TCRdb's copy keeps in-frame clones and lacks some. The table has 45,000 to 60,000 clones, 92% seen once. Sequenced material: PBMCs. The receptors were gathered from a woman between 45 and 60 years old in good health and a related stem cell transplant donor.

The V and J genes are TRBV11-2 and TRBJ2-7; possibly TRBD2 for D (6 bases). This CDR3 contains 17 residues. V was pared by 5 bases and J by 4 bases, with 24 bases between. The germline V gene encodes CDR1 SGHAT and CDR2 FQNNGV. The CDR3 DNA reads as TGTGCCAGCAGCCCAACCTTTTTCCGTGGGACTCCGTACGAGCAGTACTTC. It is translated as CASSPTFFRGTPYEQYF.

The V gene is TRBV2, the J gene TRBJ2-5, with 10 bases fitting TRBD1. This CDR3 region has 17 residues. The germline V gene encodes CDR1 SNHLY and CDR2 FYNNEI. Losses at the gene ends were 4 bases for V and 5 bases for J; bases not matched to a gene: 13. In DNA, the CDR3 is TGTGCCAGCAGTGGTATGGGGGACAGGGGTTTTCGCGAGACCCAGTACTTC. Translating it yields CASSGMGDRGFRETQYF.

The rearrangement links TRBV11-2 to TRBJ1-2; possibly TRBD1 for D (5 bases). V lost 11 bases and J 0 bases, leaving 16 bases between the germline ends. CDR3 length: 14 residues. Germline lookup yields CDR1 SGHAT and CDR2 FQNNGV. The CDR3 DNA sequence: TGTGCCGTCCCCTCACAAGGGGCTAACTATGGCTACACCTTC. It yields the protein CAVPSQGANYGYTF.

The chain recombines TRBV6-5 with TRBJ1-1, with 9 positions matching TRBD1. V shed 6 bases, J shed 3 bases, and the junction held 8 bases outside the gene matches. The CDR3 contains 15 residues. From germline, CDR1 is MNHEY and CDR2 SVGAGI. The CDR3 DNA reads TGTGCCAGCAGAAGAGACCGGGACAGGGACACTGAAGCTTTCTTT. The encoded protein is CASRRDRDRDTEAFF.

CDR3 protein: CASSLTGTAPNEQYF. The CDR3 coding sequence is TGTGCCAGCAGCTTGACCGGGACAGCCCCTAACGAGCAGTACTTC. J is TRBJ2-7 and V is TRBV5-4, with TRBD1 matching over 7 bases. V shed 1 base and J 5 bases; nucleotides not matched to a gene: 9. CDR1 SGHNT and CDR2 YYREEE come from the germline V gene (reference sequence). The CDR3 spans 15 residues.

This chain connects TRBV2 to TRBJ2-5, with 8 nucleotides matching TRBD1. The closer fit of TRBJ2-7 to the DNA end suggests the J call may be wrong. CDR3 length: 14 amino acids. The germline gives CDR1 SNHLY, CDR2 FYNNEI. The CDR3 bases are TGTGCCAGCAGGGACAGGGCCAACTCCTACGAGCAGTACTTC. It yields the protein CASRDRANSYEQYF.

This clone was seen a handful of times. The V gene is TRBV2, the J gene TRBJ1-3, with D uncertain. V gave up 5 bases and J gave up 9 bases, with 11 bases separating them. In germline, CDR1 is SNHLY, CDR2 FYNNEI. The CDR3 totals 12 residues. This CDR3 is CASSITRGTIYF. CDR3 nucleotide sequence: TGTGCCAGCAGTATCACACGGGGCACCATATATTTT.

This clone has only one observation. V is TRBV5-1 and J is TRBJ1-1; perhaps TRBD1 as D (5 bases). V was clipped by 7 bases and J by 1 base, with 11 bases between them. The CDR3 has 13 amino acids. CDR1 and CDR2 from the germline V gene are SGHRS and YFSETQ. Here the CDR3 DNA reads TGCGCCAGCCAGACAGACCCGAACACTGAAGCTTTCTTT. Encoded protein: CASQTDPNTEAFF.

The chain recombines TRBV7-9 with TRBJ2-7; D not resolved. Germline V gene lookup returns CDR1 SEHNR and CDR2 FQNEAQ (reference sequence). The CDR3 contains 14 residues. Trimming removed 4 bases at V and 1 base at J, with 11 bases between. The CDR3 sequence: CASSSLAQSYEQYF. The CDR3 coding sequence is TGTGCCAGCAGCTCGCTGGCCCAGTCCTACGAGCAGTACTTC.

The gene calls are TRBV2 and TRBJ2-5; TRBD1 is a possible D gene (5 bases). Germline V gene data show CDR1 as SNHLY and CDR2 as FYNNEI. Deletions cut 4 bases from V and 2 bases from J, with 11 bases between. The CDR3 spans 14 residues. The CDR3 reads CASSGSRVQETQYF. In DNA form, the CDR3 reads TGTGCCAGCAGTGGGTCCAGGGTACAAGAGACCCAGTACTTC. The whole variable domain, remainder taken from reference TRBV2 and TRBJ2-5, is EPEVTQTPSHQVTQMGQEVILRCVPISNHLYFYWYRQILGQKVEFLVSFYNNEISEKSEIFDDQFSVERPDGSNFTLKIRSTKLEDSAMYFCASSGSRVQETQYFGPGTRLLVL.

The chain combines TRBV5-1 with TRBJ2-2; 9 nucleotides align to TRBD1. CDR1 and CDR2 from the germline V gene are SGHRS and YFSETQ. The length of the CDR3 is 16 residues. The junction had 6 bases not matched to a gene; V was cut back by 0 bases and J by 6 bases. The CDR3 sequence is CASSLAPTGGSGELFF. The CDR3 DNA follows: TGCGCCAGCAGCTTGGCTCCGACAGGGGGATCCGGGGAGCTGTTTTTT. Complete variable domain (other parts from reference TRBV5-1 and TRBJ2-2): KAGVTQTPRYLIKTRGQQVTLSCSPISGHRSVSWYQQTPGQGLQFLFEYFSETQRNKGNFPGRFSGRQFSNSRSEMNVSTLELGDSALYLCASSLAPTGGSGELFFGEGSRLTVL.

The chain recombines TRBV7-8 with TRBJ1-3; 10 bases align to TRBD1. With 6 bases clipped from V and 2 bases from J, the junction kept 4 bases outside the gene matches. CDR3 length: 15 residues. Germline lookup yields CDR1 SGHVS and CDR2 FQNEAQ. CDR3 DNA sequence: TGTGCCAGCAGGAGGGACAGGGGCGCTGGAAACACCATATATTTT. This codes for CASRRDRGAGNTIYF.

This clone was found once. CDR3 residues: CASSSGAGTGGKHTGELFF. The CDR3 DNA is TGTGCCAGTTCTTCCGGGGCCGGGACAGGGGGCAAGCACACCGGGGAGCTGTTTTTT. This chain joins TRBV19 and TRBJ2-2, with 12 bases matching TRBD1. V lost 8 bases, J lost 3 bases, and 16 bases stayed unmatched. From germline, CDR1 is LNHDA and CDR2 SQIVND (reference sequence). The CDR3 has 19 residues.

J is TRBJ2-5 and V is TRBV5-1; D ambiguous. CDR1 and CDR2 (germline): SGHRS, YFSETQ. The CDR3 has 15 residues. The V end lost 0 bases, the J end lost 2 bases, and 11 bases lay between the germline ends. The CDR3 sequence is CASSLVADTQETQYF. As DNA, the CDR3 is TGCGCCAGCAGCTTGGTGGCAGACACGCAAGAGACCCAGTACTTC.

The chain carries TRBV7-9 and TRBJ2-1; TRBD2 might be the D (6 bases). The CDR3 is 14 residues long. V lost 5 bases, J lost 4 bases, and 12 bases lay in between. CDR1 and CDR2 from the germline V gene are SEHNR and FQNEAQ (reference sequence). The CDR3 DNA sequence: TGTGCCAGCAGCCGTAGCGGAGATTACAATGAGCAGTTCTTC. Translation gives CASSRSGDYNEQFF.

The chain combines TRBV18 with TRBJ1-6; D gene ambiguous. The CDR3 covers 14 residues. The germline V gene encodes CDR1 KGHSH and CDR2 LQKENI. V lost 4 bases and J lost 2, with 6 bases in between. The CDR3 reads CASSHGTYNSPLHF. For the CDR3, the DNA is TGTGCCAGCTCACACGGGACCTATAATTCACCCCTCCACTTT. Supplemented by reference TRBV18 and TRBJ1-6, the full variable domain reads NAGVMQNPRHLVRRRGQEARLRCSPMKGHSHVYWYRQLPEEGLKFMVYLQKENIIDESGMPKERFSAEFPKEGPSILRIQQVVRGDSAAYFCASSHGTYNSPLHFGNGTRLTVT.